This T cell receptor beta chain was found in a study of blood T cell repertoires in COVID-19. The repertoire was sequenced with immunoSEQ multiplex PCR; TCRdb's copy has only in-frame clones and lacks some. The sample yields about 160,000 clones, approximately 88% seen once. Per germline, CDR1 SGHNT and CDR2 YENEEA. Trimming shortened V by 1 base and J by 2 bases, and 19 bases separated the two germline ends. This CDR3 has 18 amino acids. What was sequenced was peripheral blood. The V gene is TRBV11-3, the J gene TRBJ2-3; weak D call: TRBD2 (7 bases). The origin of this receptor is a woman older than 75 with active or convalescent COVID-19. The chain's CDR3 is CASSLGWWGGPHTDTQYF. CDR3 DNA: TGTGCCAGCAGCTTAGGTTGGTGGGGGGGGCCCCACACAGATACGCAGTATTTT.